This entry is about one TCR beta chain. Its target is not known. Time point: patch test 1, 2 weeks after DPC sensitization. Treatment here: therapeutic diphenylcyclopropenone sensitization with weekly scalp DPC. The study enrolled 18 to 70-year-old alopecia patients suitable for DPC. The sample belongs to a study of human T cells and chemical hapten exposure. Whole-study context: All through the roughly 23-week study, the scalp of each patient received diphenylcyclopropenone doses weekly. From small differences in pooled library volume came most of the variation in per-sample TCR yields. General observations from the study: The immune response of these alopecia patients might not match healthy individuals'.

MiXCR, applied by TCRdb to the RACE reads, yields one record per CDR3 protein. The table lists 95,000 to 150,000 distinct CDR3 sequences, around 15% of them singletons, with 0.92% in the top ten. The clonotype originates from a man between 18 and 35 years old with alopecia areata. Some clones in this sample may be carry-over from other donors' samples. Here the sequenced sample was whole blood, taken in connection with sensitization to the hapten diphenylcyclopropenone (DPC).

The CDR3 reads CASSPGTSGANVLTF. CDR3 DNA: TGTGCCAGCAGCCCCGGAACCTCTGGGGCCAACGTCCTGACTTTC. The V call is TRBV12-3 or TRBV12-4, the J call TRBJ2-6; D is ambiguous. The CDR3 length is 15 residues. The V end was cut by 6 bases, the J end by 0 bases, with 9 bases between.